Given below is one T cell receptor beta chain in context. This sample is drawn from a study of cytotoxic CD8 clonotypes in ibrutinib-treated CLL. Trimming removed 8 bases from V and 3 bases from J; junction bases left unmatched: 6. The CDR3 is 13 amino acids. Germline assignment: CDR1 MGHDK and CDR2 SYGVNS. Generated by immunoSEQ multiplex PCR, the TCRdb table keeps only in-frame clones and is missing some. This sample has hundreds of thousands of clones, with around 66% found just once. This TCR derives from a human donor with chronic lymphocytic leukemia. This specimen was PBMCs, taken after 36 months of ibrutinib treatment. V gene TRBV25-1 combines with J gene TRBJ2-5; 7 nucleotides match TRBD1. CDR3 nucleotide sequence: TGTGCCAGCTCATTAGACAGGGAAGAGACCCAGTACTTC. It encodes CASSLDREETQYF.